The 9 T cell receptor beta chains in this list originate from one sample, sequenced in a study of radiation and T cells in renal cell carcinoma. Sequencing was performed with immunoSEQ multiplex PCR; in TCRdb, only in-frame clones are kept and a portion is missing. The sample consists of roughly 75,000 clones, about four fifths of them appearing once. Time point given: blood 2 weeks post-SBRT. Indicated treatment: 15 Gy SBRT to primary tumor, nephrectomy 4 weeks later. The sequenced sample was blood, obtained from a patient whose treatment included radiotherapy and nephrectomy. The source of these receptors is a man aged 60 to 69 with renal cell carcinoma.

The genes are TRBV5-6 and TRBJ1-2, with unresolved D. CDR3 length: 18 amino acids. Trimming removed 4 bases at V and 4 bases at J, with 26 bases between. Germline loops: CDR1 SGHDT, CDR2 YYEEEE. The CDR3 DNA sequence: TGTGCCAGCAGCCCCGGGATCGGGCCGACACGAGCGTCCTATGGCTACACCTTC. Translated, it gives CASSPGIGPTRASYGYTF.

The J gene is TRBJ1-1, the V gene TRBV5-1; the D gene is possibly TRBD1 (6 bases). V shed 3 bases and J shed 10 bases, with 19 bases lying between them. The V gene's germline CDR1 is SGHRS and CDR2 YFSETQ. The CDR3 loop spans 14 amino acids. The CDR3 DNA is TGCGCCAGCAGCTCCTTGGATCTGACCAGGGGAGCTTTCTTT. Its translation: CASSSLDLTRGAFF.

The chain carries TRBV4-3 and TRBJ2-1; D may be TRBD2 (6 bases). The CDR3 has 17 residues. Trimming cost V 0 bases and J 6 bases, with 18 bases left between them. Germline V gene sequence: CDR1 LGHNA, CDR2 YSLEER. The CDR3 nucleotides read TGCGCCAGCAGCCAAGATCTGCGAGCGGGCCTGCTCAATGAGCAGTTCTTC. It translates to CASSQDLRAGLLNEQFF.

The chain's CDR3 is CATRTHGAYGYTF. CDR3 nucleotides: TGTGCCACCAGGACCCATGGAGCGTATGGCTACACCTTC. J is TRBJ1-2 and V is TRBV28; D uncertain. The CDR3 length is 13 residues. Germline assignment: CDR1 MDHEN and CDR2 SYDVKM. V shed 10 bases and J shed 5 bases, with 17 bases lying between them.

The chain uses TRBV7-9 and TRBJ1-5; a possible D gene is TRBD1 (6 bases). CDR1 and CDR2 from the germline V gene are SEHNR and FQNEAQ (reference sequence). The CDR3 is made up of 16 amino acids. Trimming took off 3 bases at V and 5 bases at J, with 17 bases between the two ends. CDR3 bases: TGTGCCAGCAGCTTTAATTCAGGGGTATCGGATCAGCCCCAGCATTTT. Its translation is CASSFNSGVSDQPQHF.

DNA of the CDR3: TGTGCCAGCAGTTACCGTTTGGGTTACGAGCAGTACTTC. It specifies CASSYRLGYEQYF. The rearrangement uses TRBV6-5 and TRBJ2-7; D remains ambiguous. The V end was cut by 2 bases, the J end by 4 bases, with 9 bases between. Germline lookup yields CDR1 MNHEY and CDR2 SVGAGI. This CDR3 spans 13 amino acids.

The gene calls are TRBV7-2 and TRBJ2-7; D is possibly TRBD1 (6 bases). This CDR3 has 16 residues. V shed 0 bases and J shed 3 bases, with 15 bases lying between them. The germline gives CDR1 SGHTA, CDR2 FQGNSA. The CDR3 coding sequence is TGTGCCAGCAGCTTAGCAGGTAGGGGGAGTAACTACGAGCAGTACTTC. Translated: CASSLAGRGSNYEQYF.

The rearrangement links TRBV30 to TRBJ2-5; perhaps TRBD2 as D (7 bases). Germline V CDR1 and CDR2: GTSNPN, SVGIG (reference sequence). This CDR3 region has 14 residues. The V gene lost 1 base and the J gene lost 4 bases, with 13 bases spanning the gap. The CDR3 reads CAWSGSGGLETQYF. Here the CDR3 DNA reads TGTGCCTGGAGTGGTTCGGGGGGCCTAGAGACCCAGTACTTC.

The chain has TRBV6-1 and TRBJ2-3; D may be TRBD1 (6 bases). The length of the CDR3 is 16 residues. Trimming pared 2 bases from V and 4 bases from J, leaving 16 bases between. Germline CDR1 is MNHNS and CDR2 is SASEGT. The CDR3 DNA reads TGTGCCAGCAGTGAAATTACAGGGATGGGTTCAGATACGCAGTATTTT. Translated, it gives CASSEITGMGSDTQYF.